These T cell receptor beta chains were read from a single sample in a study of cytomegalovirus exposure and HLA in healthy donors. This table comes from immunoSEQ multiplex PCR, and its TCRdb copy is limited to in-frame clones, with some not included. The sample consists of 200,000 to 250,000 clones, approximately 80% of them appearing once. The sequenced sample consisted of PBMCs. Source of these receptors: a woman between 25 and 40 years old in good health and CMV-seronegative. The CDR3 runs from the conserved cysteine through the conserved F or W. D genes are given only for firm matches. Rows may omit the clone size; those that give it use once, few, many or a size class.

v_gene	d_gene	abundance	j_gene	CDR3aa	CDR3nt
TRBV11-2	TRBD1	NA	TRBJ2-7	CASSTTGFYEQYF	TGTGCCAGCAGCACGACAGGGTTCTACGAGCAGTACTTC
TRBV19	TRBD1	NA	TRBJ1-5	CASSLTGPSNQPQHF	TGTGCCAGTAGTTTGACAGGGCCGAGCAATCAGCCCCAGCATTTT
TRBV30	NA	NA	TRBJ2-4	CAWSERVSAKNIQYF	TGTGCCTGGAGTGAGAGGGTTTCGGCCAAAAACATTCAGTACTTC
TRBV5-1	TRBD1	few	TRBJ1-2	CASTLGDSPYGYTF	TGCGCCAGCACGCTAGGGGACAGTCCATATGGCTACACCTTC
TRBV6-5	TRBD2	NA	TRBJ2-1	CASSLAGGHYNEQFF	TGTGCCAGCAGTCTAGCGGGGGGACACTACAATGAGCAGTTCTTC
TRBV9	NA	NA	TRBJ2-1	CASSVAWTEPYNEQFF	TGTGCCAGCAGCGTAGCGTGGACAGAGCCCTACAATGAGCAGTTCTTC
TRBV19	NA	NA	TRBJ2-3	CASSIVGDAADTQYF	TGTGCCAGTAGTATAGTGGGCGACGCCGCAGATACGCAGTATTTT
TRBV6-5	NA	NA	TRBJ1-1	CASSHQKWRTEAFF	TGTGCCAGCAGCCACCAAAAATGGAGGACTGAAGCTTTCTTT
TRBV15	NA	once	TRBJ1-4	CATSGRTDRFEKLFF	TGTGCCACCAGCGGTCGGACAGACAGATTTGAAAAACTGTTTTTT
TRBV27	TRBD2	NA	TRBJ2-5	CASSLARGKTQYF	TGTGCCAGCAGTTTAGCGCGGGGGAAGACCCAGTACTTC
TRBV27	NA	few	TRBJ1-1	CASSTYRATEAFF	TGTGCCAGCAGTACGTACAGGGCAACTGAAGCTTTCTTT
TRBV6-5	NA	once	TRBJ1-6	CASSRGQSYNPPLHF	TGTGCCAGCAGCAGAGGACAGTCTTATAATCCACCCCTCCACTTT
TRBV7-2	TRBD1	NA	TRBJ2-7	CASSFPLRTGEYEQYF	TGTGCCAGCAGCTTCCCCCTCCGCACAGGGGAGTACGAGCAGTACTTC
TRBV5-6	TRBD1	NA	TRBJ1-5	CASSIGGGGNQPQHF	TGTGCCAGCAGCATTGGAGGGGGCGGCAATCAGCCCCAGCATTTT
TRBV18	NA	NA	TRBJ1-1	CASSQRQNTEAFF	TGTGCCAGCTCACAGAGACAGAACACTGAAGCTTTCTTT
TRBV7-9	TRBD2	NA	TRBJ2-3	CASSFGTSGSGADTQYF	TGTGCCAGCAGCTTTGGGACTAGCGGGAGTGGTGCAGATACGCAGTATTTT
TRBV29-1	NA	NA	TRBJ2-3	CSVVGADTQYF	TGCAGCGTTGTAGGGGCGGATACGCAGTATTTT
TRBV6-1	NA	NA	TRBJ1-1	CASTKSPGTYGEAFF	TGTGCCAGCACTAAAAGCCCGGGGACATACGGTGAAGCTTTCTTT
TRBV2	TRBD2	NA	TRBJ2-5	CASSYGPGLGVETQYF	TGTGCCAGCAGTTACGGACCGGGACTAGGGGTGGAGACCCAGTACTTC
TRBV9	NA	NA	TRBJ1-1	CASSVVGGGSTEAFF	TGTGCCAGCAGCGTAGTGGGCGGGGGGAGCACTGAAGCTTTCTTT
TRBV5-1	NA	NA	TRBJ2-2	CASRGSGELFF	TGCGCCAGCCGGGGGTCCGGGGAGCTGTTTTTT
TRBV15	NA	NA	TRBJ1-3	CATSGGYGSGNTIYF	TGTGCCACCAGCGGGGGCTACGGCTCTGGAAACACCATATATTTT
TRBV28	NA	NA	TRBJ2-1	CASSYQGNEQFF	TGTGCCAGCAGTTATCAGGGGAATGAGCAGTTCTTC
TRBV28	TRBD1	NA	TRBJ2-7	CASSTPGGSGEQYF	TGTGCCAGCAGTACCCCAGGGGGCTCAGGCGAGCAGTACTTC
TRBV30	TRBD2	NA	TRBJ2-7	CAWSRRAGESYEQYF	TGTGCCTGGAGTCGGCGGGCGGGAGAGTCCTACGAGCAGTACTTC
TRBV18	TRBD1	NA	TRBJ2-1	CASSPRSGGGNEQFF	TGTGCCAGCTCACCAAGGTCAGGGGGCGGGAATGAGCAGTTCTTC
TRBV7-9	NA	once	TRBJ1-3	CASSTDRIHTIYF	TGTGCCAGCAGCACAGACAGGATTCACACCATATATTTT
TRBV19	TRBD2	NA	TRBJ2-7	CATTERLAGTHEQYF	TGTGCCACTACCGAAAGACTAGCGGGAACCCACGAGCAGTACTTC
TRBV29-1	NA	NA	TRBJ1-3	CSVRRRTSGNTIYF	TGCAGCGTTCGCAGGCGAACCTCTGGAAACACCATATATTTT
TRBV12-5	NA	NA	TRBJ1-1	CASGPNPKTALNTEAFF	TGTGCTAGTGGTCCCAACCCGAAGACAGCGTTGAACACTGAAGCTTTCTTT
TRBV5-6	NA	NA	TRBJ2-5	CASSPPGETQYF	TGTGCCAGCAGCCCACCCGGGGAGACCCAGTACTTC
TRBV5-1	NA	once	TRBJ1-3	CASSLDSGTIYF	TGCGCCAGCAGCTTGGACTCAGGGACCATATATTTT
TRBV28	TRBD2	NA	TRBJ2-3	CASSLGREGWDTQYF	TGTGCCAGCAGTTTGGGACGGGAGGGTTGGGATACGCAGTATTTT
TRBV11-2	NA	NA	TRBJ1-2	CASSPDSLYGYTF	TGTGCCAGCAGTCCCGACAGCCTTTATGGCTACACCTTC
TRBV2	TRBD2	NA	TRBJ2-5	CASSELAGGETQYF	TGTGCCAGCAGTGAACTAGCGGGGGGCGAGACCCAGTACTTC
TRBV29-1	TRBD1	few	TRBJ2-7	CSVSSGQGYEQYF	TGCAGCGTTTCCTCGGGACAGGGGTACGAGCAGTACTTC
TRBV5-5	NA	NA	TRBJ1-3	CASSPQLGSLISGNTIYF	TGTGCCAGCAGCCCCCAGCTAGGTTCTCTCATCTCTGGAAACACCATATATTTT
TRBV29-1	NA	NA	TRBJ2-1	CSVEGQVSYNEQFF	TGCAGCGTTGAGGGGCAGGTATCCTACAATGAGCAGTTCTTC
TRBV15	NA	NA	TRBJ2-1	CATSRGIGSGEQFF	TGTGCCACCAGCAGAGGAATAGGATCGGGTGAGCAGTTCTTC
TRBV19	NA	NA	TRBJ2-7	CASSISILGLSHYEQYF	TGTGCCAGTAGTATCAGCATATTGGGGCTGTCGCACTACGAGCAGTACTTC
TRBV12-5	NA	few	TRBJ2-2	CASGLWGLWGHTGELFF	TGTGCTAGTGGTTTATGGGGGCTGTGGGGACACACCGGGGAGCTGTTTTTT
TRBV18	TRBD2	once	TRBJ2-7	CASSLEGLAGESYEQYF	TGTGCCAGCTCACTAGAGGGACTAGCGGGAGAATCGTACGAGCAGTACTTC
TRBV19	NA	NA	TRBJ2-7	CASSIDPLGQGGLYF	TGTGCCAGTAGTATAGATCCCCTCGGACAGGGAGGGCTGTACTTC
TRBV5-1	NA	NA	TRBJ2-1	CASSLVRLPGVDEQFF	TGCGCCAGCAGCTTGGTACGACTGCCCGGCGTCGATGAGCAGTTCTTC
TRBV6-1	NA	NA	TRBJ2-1	CASKQRVYNEQFF	TGTGCCAGCAAACAGAGGGTTTACAATGAGCAGTTCTTC
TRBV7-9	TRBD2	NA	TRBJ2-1	CSSLLAGGLAYNEQFF	TGTTCCAGTCTACTAGCGGGAGGACTCGCCTACAATGAGCAGTTCTTC